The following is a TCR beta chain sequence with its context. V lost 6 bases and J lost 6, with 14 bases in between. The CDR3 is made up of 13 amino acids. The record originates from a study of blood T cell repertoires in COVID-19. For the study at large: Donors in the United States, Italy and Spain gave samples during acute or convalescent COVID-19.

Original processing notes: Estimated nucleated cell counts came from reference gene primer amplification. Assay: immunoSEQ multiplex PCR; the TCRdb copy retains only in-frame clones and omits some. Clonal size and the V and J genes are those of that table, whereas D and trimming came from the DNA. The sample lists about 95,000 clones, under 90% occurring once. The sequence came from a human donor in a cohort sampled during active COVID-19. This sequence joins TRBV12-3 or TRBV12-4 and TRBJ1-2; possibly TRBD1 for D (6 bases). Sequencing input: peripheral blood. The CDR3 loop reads CASRMPGQDGYTF. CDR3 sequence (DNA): TGTGCCAGCAGAATGCCGGGACAAGATGGCTACACCTTC.